These 2 T cell receptor beta chains were all obtained from the same sample, sequenced in a study of CD8 T cells in ankylosing spondylitis. Which antigens these TCRs recognize remains unknown. TCRdb redid the calling of the 5' RACE reads with MiXCR, one entry per CDR3 protein. The top ten clones hold just over 1% of a sample with about 480,000 distinct CDR3 sequences, 15% to 20% of them seen once. Study results and caveats: Blood of patients with ankylosing spondylitis appeared to be characterized by a TCR beta motif of eight highly homologous variants.

The sample comprised blood, either unsorted or a sorted T cell fraction (not recorded which). The receptors were sampled from a male donor with ankylosing spondylitis.

This clonotype was counted only a few times. J is TRBJ1-3 and V is TRBV20-1, with unresolved D. Trimming pared 1 base from V and 3 bases from J, leaving 13 bases between. Germline V CDR1 and CDR2: DFQATT, SNEGSKA (reference sequence). There are 15 residues in the CDR3. This CDR3 reads CSARVSGRVGNTIYF. The CDR3 DNA sequence: TGCAGTGCTAGAGTCTCGGGGAGGGTTGGAAACACCATATATTTT.

Comment on this clonotype: At one of its ends the junction is not consistent with the germline gene, which may arise from a read error. CDR3 sequence: CSARAGNRAVF. CDR3 DNA sequence: TGCAGTGCTAGAGCTGGGAACAGGGCGGTTTTT. The chain carries TRBV20-1 and TRBJ1-4; TRBD1 is a possible D gene (6 bases). Germline CDR1 DFQATT, CDR2 SNEGSKA (reference sequence). The CDR3 sequence is 11 residues long.